This T cell receptor beta chain was recovered during a study of blood T cell repertoires in COVID-19. Study background: Samples taken during acute and convalescent COVID-19 were collected in the United States, Italy and Spain. Nucleic acid was either cDNA or gDNA, and it came from T cells, B-cell-depleted T cells, or PBMCs.

Sequencing was performed with immunoSEQ multiplex PCR; in TCRdb, only in-frame clones are kept and a portion is missing. Of about half a million clones in the sample, 80% to 90% were seen once. V gave up 4 bases and J gave up 4 bases; unmatched junction bases: 6. This CDR3 region has 15 residues. Germline V gene sequence: CDR1 SGHDN, CDR2 FVKESK. This TCR was sampled from a human donor in a cohort sampled during active COVID-19. The source material was peripheral blood. The rearrangement uses TRBV14 and TRBJ2-2; 7 bases fit TRBD1. The CDR3 region is CASSLTGPGTGELFF. CDR3 nucleotide sequence: TGTGCCAGCAGCCTGACAGGGCCGGGCACCGGGGAGCTGTTTTTT.